A selection of T cell receptor beta chains follows, all from one sample in a study of blood T cell repertoires in COVID-19. Profiling relied on immunoSEQ multiplex PCR, and the TCRdb table lists in-frame clones only, not all of them. The sample contains approximately 88,000 clones, 75% to 85% of which appear only once. The sample taken for sequencing was peripheral blood. These receptors all stem from an elderly woman with acute or convalescent COVID-19. Each CDR3 is given with its conserved first and last residue. The order of the fields is CDR3 DNA, CDR3 protein, V gene, J gene, clone size, D gene. The D gene is left open where the match is weak. Some rows mark clone size as missing; the rest say once, few, many or name a class of expanded clone.

TGTGCCAGCAGCGTAGCAGGGGTGGCCGGGGAGCTGTTTTTT	CASSVAGVAGELFF	TRBV9	TRBJ2-2	.	.
TGCAGCGTTGGGACTACTGGGGCCAACGTCCTGACTTTC	CSVGTTGANVLTF	TRBV29-1	TRBJ2-6	.	.
TGTGCCAGCATTTGGGAGGCGAGAGGGGGCCCGGATACGCAGTATTTT	CASIWEARGGPDTQYF	TRBV2	TRBJ2-3	.	.
TGTGCCACCGGGGAGACCCAGTACTTC	CATGETQYF	TRBV7-8	TRBJ2-5	.	.
TGTGCCAGCAGTTACGGGACTAGCGGGCCCTCCTACGAGCAGTACTTC	CASSYGTSGPSYEQYF	TRBV6-5	TRBJ2-7	.	TRBD2
TGTGCCAGCAGTTACGGGACAGAGACCTACGAGCAGTACTTC	CASSYGTETYEQYF	TRBV6-5	TRBJ2-7	.	TRBD1
TGCGCCAGCAGCTTGGGGCTCGGGACAGGGCAGGGTGATGGCTACACCTTC	CASSLGLGTGQGDGYTF	TRBV5-1	TRBJ1-2	few	TRBD1
TGTGCCAGCAGCAAAAGGGCAGGGACAGTCCAGGGGTACACCTTC	CASSKRAGTVQGYTF	TRBV21-1	TRBJ1-2	few	.
TGTGCCAGCAGCCCACAGGGGCCTACGCAGTATTTT	CASSPQGPTQYF	TRBV7-9	TRBJ2-3	.	TRBD1
TGTGCCAGCAGGGTCACAGGAAATAGCAATCAGCCCCAGCATTTT	CASRVTGNSNQPQHF	TRBV2	TRBJ1-5	.	.
TGTGCCAGCAGCGCTAACAGGGTGCCGGGCATTCAGTACTTC	CASSANRVPGIQYF	TRBV2	TRBJ2-4	.	.
TGCGCCAGTAACAGGGGATTCCCCTACGAGCAGTACTTC	CASNRGFPYEQYF	TRBV10-2	TRBJ2-7	.	TRBD1
TGCGCCAGCAGCTTCAGCGGGAGGGGCTACGAGCAGTACTTC	CASSFSGRGYEQYF	TRBV5-1	TRBJ2-7	.	TRBD2
TGTGCCAGCAGCTTAGACCCCCGCGGGCTAGCGGGGGGAGGAGAGACCCAGTACTTC	CASSLDPRGLAGGGETQYF	TRBV11-2	TRBJ2-5	.	TRBD2
TGTGCCAGCAGCCTGGGACATAGCCAAGAGACCCAGTACTTC	CASSLGHSQETQYF	TRBV5-4	TRBJ2-5	.	.
TGTGCCAGCAGCCGGGGACAGGCCGCAACTAATGAAAAACTGTTTTTT	CASSRGQAATNEKLFF	TRBV7-9	TRBJ1-4	once	TRBD1
TGTGCCAGCTCACCACCTAAGAGACTCAGCTCGAACACTGAAGCTTTCTTT	CASSPPKRLSSNTEAFF	TRBV18	TRBJ1-1	.	.
TGTGCTAGTGGTTTGGGCATGGGAGCCCAGCATTTT	CASGLGMGAQHF	TRBV12-5	TRBJ1-5	few	.
TGTGCCAGCACCCTCGGGGGGGCTGAGACCCAGTACTTC	CASTLGGAETQYF	TRBV5-4	TRBJ2-5	once	TRBD2
TGTGCCAGCAGCGGGGCAGGACCCCAAGAGACCCAGTACTTC	CASSGAGPQETQYF	TRBV7-2	TRBJ2-5	.	.
TGTGCCAGCAGCTTAGGTGGCACCTCCTACAATGAGCAGTTCTTC	CASSLGGTSYNEQFF	TRBV11-3	TRBJ2-1	.	.
TGTGCCAGCAGCCCAGTAGCGGGGGGGCCTTTGGAGCAGTTCTTC	CASSPVAGGPLEQFF	TRBV7-3	TRBJ2-1	.	TRBD2
TGCGCCAGCAGCTTGGCGGACGGAGGCTACTACGAGCAGTACTTC	CASSLADGGYYEQYF	TRBV5-1	TRBJ2-7	.	.
TGTGCCAGCAGCTCACAACTAGCGGGAGGTCTCACCGGGGAGCTGTTTTTT	CASSSQLAGGLTGELFF	TRBV11-2	TRBJ2-2	.	TRBD2
TGCGCCAGCAGCCAAGACAGGGGTCTGGGCTATGGCTACACCTTC	CASSQDRGLGYGYTF	TRBV4-1	TRBJ1-2	many	.
TGTGCCAGCTCATTCTCGACAGGGGGGTATGAAAAACTGTTTTTT	CASSFSTGGYEKLFF	TRBV18	TRBJ1-4	.	TRBD1
TGCGCCAGCAGCTTGGCGCAGGGTAAGGGGAACACCGGGGAGCTGTTTTTT	CASSLAQGKGNTGELFF	TRBV5-1	TRBJ2-2	.	.
TGCGCCAGCAGGGGACTAGCGGGGGTGGAAGAGACCCAGTACTTC	CASRGLAGVEETQYF	TRBV10-2	TRBJ2-5	.	TRBD2
TGTGCCAGTAGTATTCCCTTCGGGACAGGAATTGGGCAGCCCCAGCATTTT	CASSIPFGTGIGQPQHF	TRBV19	TRBJ1-5	.	TRBD1
TGTGCCTGGAAAATTAAAGGGGTTCGAGAGACCCAGTACTTC	CAWKIKGVRETQYF	TRBV30	TRBJ2-5	.	.
TGTGCCAGCAGCTTAGAAGGCGGGGGGAGCTCCGGGGAGCTGTTTTTT	CASSLEGGGSSGELFF	TRBV7-3	TRBJ2-2	.	TRBD2
TGTGCCAGCAGCCCCCAATTGAGTTACGAGCAGTACTTC	CASSPQLSYEQYF	TRBV11-2	TRBJ2-7	.	.
TGTGCCAGCAGAGATTGGACAGGTGGGGAAAAACTGTTTTTT	CASRDWTGGEKLFF	TRBV6-5	TRBJ1-4	.	TRBD1
TGTGCCAGCAAGCACGACAGCACCTATGGCTACACCTTC	CASKHDSTYGYTF	TRBV2	TRBJ1-2	.	.
TGTGCCAGCAGCTCGGAGCAGACAGATACGCAGTATTTT	CASSSEQTDTQYF	TRBV11-3	TRBJ2-3	.	.
TGTGCCACCGGGAGAGGGAGCACAGATACGCAGTATTTT	CATGRGSTDTQYF	TRBV2	TRBJ2-3	few	.
TGTGCCAGCTCACCAATGGACAGGAACACTGAAGCTTTCTTT	CASSPMDRNTEAFF	TRBV18	TRBJ1-1	once	.
TGTGCCAGCAGCCCCGGGGGTTCTAGCGGGGGGGCCTTGGGGCAGTATTTT	CASSPGGSSGGALGQYF	TRBV7-2	TRBJ2-3	once	TRBD2
TGTGCCATCAGTCCGAATACTGACACCATATATTTT	CAISPNTDTIYF	TRBV10-3	TRBJ1-3	many	.
TGTGCCAGCAGTTTATCAGGGGTAGCCAAAAACATTCAGTACTTC	CASSLSGVAKNIQYF	TRBV27	TRBJ2-4	few	.
TGTGCCAGCAGCCCGACTAGCGGGAGTCAAGATACGCAGTATTTT	CASSPTSGSQDTQYF	TRBV7-9	TRBJ2-3	.	TRBD2
TGTGCCAGCAGCGTAGAGGGGGTGGGCTACGAGCAGTACTTC	CASSVEGVGYEQYF	TRBV9	TRBJ2-7	medium-sized	.
TGTGCCAGCAGTGAAGGGCCTAGCGGGGGGAACACCGGGGAGCTGTTTTTT	CASSEGPSGGNTGELFF	TRBV2	TRBJ2-2	.	TRBD2
TGCGCCAGCAGCCAAGTCGGACAGGGGGCAGTGACCCAGTACTTC	CASSQVGQGAVTQYF	TRBV4-1	TRBJ2-5	.	TRBD1
TGTGCCAGCAGCCCAACAGATACGCAGTATTTT	CASSPTDTQYF	TRBV5-5	TRBJ2-3	once	.
TGTGCCAGCAGCCCCGGGACAGGGGGCAAGAATGAGCAGTTCTTC	CASSPGTGGKNEQFF	TRBV7-9	TRBJ2-1	.	TRBD1
TGTGCCAGCAGTTTTCCCAGCGGGCCTTCCTACGAGCAGTACTTC	CASSFPSGPSYEQYF	TRBV2	TRBJ2-7	.	.
TGTGCCAGCAGTGCCCTCAGGGCGGCTAATAGCAATCAGCCCCAGCATTTT	CASSALRAANSNQPQHF	TRBV2	TRBJ1-5	.	.
TGTGCCAGCAGTTTACGGACACGCGGAAACACCATATATTTT	CASSLRTRGNTIYF	TRBV6-5	TRBJ1-3	.	.
TGCGCCAGCAGCTTGGTCCTAGGTGTAACGGGGGGGCCGCGTGAGCAGTTCTTC	CASSLVLGVTGGPREQFF	TRBV5-1	TRBJ2-1	.	TRBD2
TGTGCCAGCAGCTTAGGACAGGCGAACACCGGGGAGCTGTTTTTT	CASSLGQANTGELFF	TRBV7-6	TRBJ2-2	.	.
TGTGCCAGCAGCTTGCCGGGAGTTCTAGCCAAAAACATTCAGTACTTC	CASSLPGVLAKNIQYF	TRBV5-4	TRBJ2-4	.	.
TGTGCCAGCAGCTCGGGACAGGGATTAGGCGGTGGCTACACCTTC	CASSSGQGLGGGYTF	TRBV7-6	TRBJ1-2	.	TRBD1
TGTGCCAGCAGTTCTAGGGGGTCCTATAATTCACCCCTCCACTTT	CASSSRGSYNSPLHF	TRBV11-2	TRBJ1-6	.	.